Described below is a single T cell receptor beta chain sequence and its context. This sample was taken from a study of OX40 agonist ivuxolimab in advanced cancers. Overall study: An agonistic human IgG2 monoclonal antibody against OX40 (CD134) was given.

The CDR3 extends over 14 amino acids. With 2 bases removed from V and 0 bases from J, the gap between germline ends came to 5 bases. Germline values: CDR1 GTSNPN, CDR2 SVGIG (reference sequence). Generated by immunoSEQ multiplex PCR, the TCRdb table keeps only in-frame clones and is missing some. This repertoire shows tens of thousands of clones, 65% to 90% found once; its top ten account for about a sixth. Sample: CD4+ or CD8+ T cells sorted from blood, taken in a trial of the OX40 agonist ivuxolimab. The TCR sequence derives from an adult with an advanced solid tumor such as melanoma, head and neck, liver or kidney cancer. This sequence joins TRBV30 and TRBJ2-6; unclear D gene. The CDR3 DNA sequence: TGTGCCTGGAGTCTCGGCTCTGGGGCCAACGTCCTGACTTTC. Translating gives CAWSLGSGANVLTF.